This entry concerns a single TCR beta chain. V gave up 0 bases and J gave up 0 bases, with 10 bases separating them. The germline V gene has CDR1 SGHRS and CDR2 YFSETQ. The CDR3 extends over 16 amino acids. Original processing methods: Quantification of nucleated cells was approximated via reference gene primer amplification. Sequencing used immunoSEQ multiplex PCR; TCRdb keeps in-frame clones, though not all of them. That table is the source of V, J and clone size, and D and trimming were worked out from the DNA. The sample records approximately 82,000 clones, around 85% being singletons. The data are from a study of blood T cell repertoires in COVID-19. Study in general: Some COVID-19 samples were acute and others convalescent; all came from the United States, Italy and Spain. PBMCs, B-cell-depleted T cells, or T cells were the source of the cDNA or gDNA that made up the material.

V is TRBV5-1 and J is TRBJ1-3; no reliable D call. This TCR was sampled from a woman aged 70-85 years with active or convalescent COVID-19. The sequenced sample consisted of peripheral blood. The CDR3 DNA sequence: TGCGCCAGCAGCTTGGGTGGGAGTAGCTCTGGAAACACCATATATTTT. It encodes CASSLGGSSSGNTIYF.